This is a list of T cell receptor beta chains from one sample in a study of blood T cell repertoires in COVID-19. TCRdb's table, derived via immunoSEQ multiplex PCR, lists solely in-frame clones and lacks some. The sample has 250,000 to 350,000 clones, about 84% seen once. The sequencing input was peripheral blood. These receptors all stem from a woman aged 45-65 years with acute or convalescent COVID-19. Both conserved end residues are part of each CDR3. A D gene is named only where the DNA matches it firmly. Only some rows state a clone size, as once, few, many or a class for expanded clones.

size: few; J: TRBJ1-5; V: TRBV27; D: .; CDR3: CASSPRTVYSNQPQHF; DNA: TGTGCCAGCAGTCCAAGGACAGTATATAGCAATCAGCCCCAGCATTTT
size: .; J: TRBJ2-7; V: TRBV27; D: TRBD2; CDR3: CASSLGLAVSSYEQYF; DNA: TGTGCCAGCAGTCTGGGACTAGCGGTGAGCTCCTACGAGCAGTACTTC
size: .; J: TRBJ2-5; V: TRBV18; D: TRBD1; CDR3: CASSPRQGGVGETQYF; DNA: TGTGCCAGCTCACCACGGCAAGGGGGCGTCGGAGAGACCCAGTACTTC
size: .; J: TRBJ2-5; V: TRBV9; D: .; CDR3: CASSWTDQETQYF; DNA: TGTGCCAGCAGCTGGACAGACCAAGAGACCCAGTACTTC
size: .; J: TRBJ1-1; V: TRBV6-5; D: TRBD1; CDR3: CASRIWGQGNTEAFF; DNA: TGTGCCAGCAGAATCTGGGGACAGGGGAACACTGAAGCTTTCTTT
size: .; J: TRBJ2-3; V: TRBV27; D: TRBD2; CDR3: CASRSLGTSRTDTQYF; DNA: TGTGCCAGCAGGAGCCTCGGGACTAGTCGCACAGATACGCAGTATTTT
size: many; J: TRBJ1-1; V: TRBV4-1; D: .; CDR3: CASSPRVNTEAFF; DNA: TGCGCCAGCAGCCCCAGGGTCAACACTGAAGCTTTCTTT
size: few; J: TRBJ2-5; V: TRBV7-6; D: TRBD2; CDR3: CASSRSTSGTQETQYF; DNA: TGTGCCAGCAGCCGATCGACTAGCGGGACCCAAGAGACCCAGTACTTC
size: .; J: TRBJ2-1; V: TRBV28; D: .; CDR3: CASSGSRVLLYNEQFF; DNA: TGTGCCAGCAGTGGTAGCAGGGTCCTTCTATACAATGAGCAGTTCTTC
size: .; J: TRBJ2-5; V: TRBV7-3; D: .; CDR3: CASSLNPGFGTQYF; DNA: TGTGCCAGCAGCTTAAACCCCGGTTTCGGGACCCAGTACTTC
size: .; J: TRBJ2-1; V: TRBV5-1; D: .; CDR3: CASGREASYNEQFF; DNA: TGCGCCAGCGGACGGGAAGCGTCCTACAATGAGCAGTTCTTC
size: .; J: TRBJ2-3; V: TRBV3-1/TRBV3-2; D: .; CDR3: CASSQPEGDTQYF; DNA: TGTGCCAGCAGCCAACCCGAGGGAGATACGCAGTATTTT
size: .; J: TRBJ1-1; V: TRBV21-1; D: .; CDR3: CASTGTGEGDTEAFF; DNA: TGTGCCAGCACCGGGACAGGGGAAGGGGACACTGAAGCTTTCTTT
size: .; J: TRBJ1-1; V: TRBV3-1/TRBV3-2; D: .; CDR3: CASSQQSAGAYTEAFF; DNA: TGTGCCAGCAGCCAACAATCGGCGGGGGCTTACACTGAAGCTTTCTTT
size: .; J: TRBJ2-2; V: TRBV24-1; D: .; CDR3: CATSAFTRGDTGELFF; DNA: TGTGCCACCAGTGCATTCACCAGGGGAGACACCGGGGAGCTGTTTTTT
size: .; J: TRBJ2-5; V: TRBV20-1; D: TRBD1; CDR3: CSASRGPGQRETQYF; DNA: TGCAGTGCTAGTCGGGGTCCGGGACAGCGGGAGACCCAGTACTTC
size: once; J: TRBJ2-3; V: TRBV18; D: .; CDR3: CASSPGLGTDTQYF; DNA: TGTGCCAGCTCACCTGGACTGGGCACAGATACGCAGTATTTT
size: .; J: TRBJ1-5; V: TRBV30; D: TRBD1; CDR3: CAWSVRRTGGFGNQPQHF; DNA: TGTGCCTGGAGTGTACGCCGAACAGGGGGGTTTGGCAATCAGCCCCAGCATTTT
size: .; J: TRBJ1-6; V: TRBV15; D: .; CDR3: CATSRDMAAMATLHF; DNA: TGTGCCACCAGCAGAGATATGGCGGCGATGGCGACCCTCCACTTT
size: few; J: TRBJ2-5; V: TRBV7-9; D: TRBD2; CDR3: CASSTRLAGGEWETQYF; DNA: TGTGCCAGCAGCACAAGACTAGCGGGTGGGGAATGGGAGACCCAGTACTTC
size: .; J: TRBJ1-6; V: TRBV9; D: .; CDR3: CASSVAGIGGSPLHF; DNA: TGTGCCAGCAGCGTTGCCGGGATCGGGGGTTCACCCCTCCACTTT
size: .; J: TRBJ2-7; V: TRBV24-1; D: TRBD2; CDR3: CATSDSLAASYEQYF; DNA: TGTGCCACCAGTGATAGCCTAGCGGCCTCCTACGAGCAGTACTTC
size: .; J: TRBJ1-1; V: TRBV27; D: .; CDR3: CASGGWVNTEAFF; DNA: TGTGCCAGCGGGGGGTGGGTGAACACTGAAGCTTTCTTT
size: .; J: TRBJ1-1; V: TRBV9; D: .; CDR3: CASSVEERASGAFF; DNA: TGTGCCAGCAGCGTCGAGGAGCGGGCTTCAGGGGCTTTCTTT
size: .; J: TRBJ2-1; V: TRBV6-2/TRBV6-3; D: TRBD2; CDR3: CASSLSGRGLNEQFF; DNA: TGTGCCAGCAGTTTGAGCGGGAGAGGTCTGAATGAGCAGTTCTTC
size: .; J: TRBJ1-5; V: TRBV2; D: TRBD1; CDR3: CASRGQGNQPQHF; DNA: TGTGCCAGCAGGGGACAGGGCAATCAGCCCCAGCATTTT
size: .; J: TRBJ2-7; V: TRBV15; D: .; CDR3: CATSRETEPYEQYF; DNA: TGTGCCACCAGCAGAGAGACAGAACCCTACGAGCAGTACTTC
size: once; J: TRBJ2-2; V: TRBV6-5; D: TRBD1; CDR3: CALQRTGGFTGELFF; DNA: TGTGCCCTGCAACGGACAGGGGGCTTCACCGGGGAGCTGTTTTTT
size: few; J: TRBJ1-1; V: TRBV7-9; D: .; CDR3: CASSFRVNTEAFF; DNA: TGTGCCAGCAGCTTCCGCGTTAACACTGAAGCTTTCTTT
size: once; J: TRBJ1-2; V: TRBV24-1; D: .; CDR3: CATSDLRDNGYTF; DNA: TGTGCCACCAGTGATTTAAGGGACAATGGCTACACCTTC
size: .; J: TRBJ2-3; V: TRBV7-2; D: TRBD2; CDR3: CASRSGGLTDTQYF; DNA: TGTGCCAGCAGGAGCGGGGGGCTGACAGATACGCAGTATTTT
size: .; J: TRBJ2-1; V: TRBV30; D: TRBD2; CDR3: CAWSAGTSSYNEQFF; DNA: TGTGCCTGGAGTGCGGGGACTAGCTCCTACAATGAGCAGTTCTTC
size: .; J: TRBJ1-2; V: TRBV18; D: .; CDR3: CASSPTPPGKDGYTF; DNA: TGTGCCAGCTCACCCACCCCTCCGGGGAAGGATGGCTACACCTTC
size: .; J: TRBJ1-4; V: TRBV5-1; D: TRBD1; CDR3: CASSMTGGREKLFF; DNA: TGCGCCAGCAGCATGACAGGGGGTCGGGAAAAACTGTTTTTT
size: .; J: TRBJ2-5; V: TRBV3-1/TRBV3-2; D: TRBD2; CDR3: CASSPRGASGETQYF; DNA: TGTGCCAGCAGCCCTAGAGGAGCTAGCGGTGAGACCCAGTACTTC
size: .; J: TRBJ2-1; V: TRBV7-2; D: TRBD2; CDR3: CASSPLTSGSNEQFF; DNA: TGTGCCAGCAGCCCCCTGACTAGCGGAAGCAATGAGCAGTTCTTC
size: few; J: TRBJ1-3; V: TRBV7-2; D: .; CDR3: CASSIPRASGNTIYF; DNA: TGTGCCAGCAGCATTCCCAGGGCCTCTGGAAACACCATATATTTT
size: .; J: TRBJ2-7; V: TRBV5-1; D: TRBD2; CDR3: CASSLDAQVVAGAGEQYF; DNA: TGCGCCAGCAGCTTGGATGCCCAGGTGGTGGCGGGAGCCGGCGAGCAGTACTTC
size: .; J: TRBJ2-3; V: TRBV5-1; D: .; CDR3: CASRQGTDTQYF; DNA: TGCGCCAGCAGACAGGGCACAGATACGCAGTATTTT
size: .; J: TRBJ1-1; V: TRBV7-8; D: .; CDR3: CASSHYRVVDTEAFF; DNA: TGTGCCAGCAGCCACTACAGGGTCGTGGACACTGAAGCTTTCTTT
size: once; J: TRBJ2-7; V: TRBV13; D: .; CDR3: CASSLKPTGGRYEQYF; DNA: TGTGCCAGCAGCTTAAAGCCCACAGGTGGGAGGTACGAGCAGTACTTC